The rows below give T cell receptor beta chains drawn from one sample of a study of blood T cell repertoires in COVID-19. The assay was immunoSEQ multiplex PCR, and TCRdb's table has in-frame clones only and misses some. The data hold hundreds of thousands of clones, with nearly 90% observed a single time. Specimen: peripheral blood. The source is a woman between 40 and 50 years old with COVID-19, enrolled during active disease. CDR3s include the opening cysteine and the closing phenylalanine or tryptophan. Fields, in order: V gene, J gene, CDR3 protein.

TRBV5-1	TRBJ2-2	CASSPGQVPGELFF
TRBV27	TRBJ2-2	CASSLRVSRQAANTGELFF
TRBV6-4	TRBJ2-3	CASSDAGGRDTQYF
TRBV6-5	TRBJ1-1	CASTLSGGTEAFF
TRBV5-1	TRBJ2-2	CASSETGRTGELFF
TRBV9	TRBJ1-1	CASSPDRGTEAFF
TRBV7-2	TRBJ1-2	CASSLGRGTGGYTF
TRBV19	TRBJ2-2	CASSKKQGTHGELFF
TRBV19	TRBJ2-2	CASSISDLGGPGELFF
TRBV18	TRBJ1-1	CASSGQGNTEAFF
TRBV20-1	TRBJ2-3	CSASTQSTDTQYF
TRBV28	TRBJ2-7	CASSPRTGARYEQYF
TRBV10-3	TRBJ2-2	CAISVTGAGELFF
TRBV2	TRBJ1-6	CASSEIIRGNSPLHF
TRBV6-2/TRBV6-3	TRBJ2-2	CASSYSLPAGELFF
TRBV28	TRBJ1-2	CASSGTGGYGYTF
TRBV27	TRBJ1-2	CASSLQGRGGADGYTF
TRBV12-3/TRBV12-4	TRBJ1-2	CASSLEQNYGYTF
TRBV4-2	TRBJ1-4	CASSQINTEKLFF
TRBV4-3	TRBJ2-2	CASRARTGASNTGELFF
TRBV5-1	TRBJ1-4	CASSFRQLSTNEKLFF
TRBV7-2	TRBJ2-1	CASSLAGTSGTAEQFF
TRBV11-2	TRBJ2-2	CASAGRTSTTGELFF
TRBV28	TRBJ1-5	CASSFGQDQYSNQPQHF
TRBV25-1	TRBJ1-5	CASSASGTGYNQPQHF
TRBV15	TRBJ2-7	CATSRDGGSGTTYEQYF
TRBV12-5	TRBJ1-3	CASGTRTGSSGNTIYF
TRBV29-1	TRBJ1-3	CSVGGGTSGNTIYF
TRBV19	TRBJ1-2	CASSSRTAGRYGYTF
TRBV5-1	TRBJ2-5	CASSRTGPNQETQYF
TRBV15	TRBJ1-1	CATSRDRGTEAFF
TRBV28	TRBJ1-1	CASSLWDSGQGTLGDTEAFF
TRBV7-2	TRBJ1-5	CASSLVGAGGPLDQHF